These 13 T cell receptor beta chains came from one sample sequenced in a study of blood T cell repertoires in COVID-19. Sequencing was performed with immunoSEQ multiplex PCR; in TCRdb, only in-frame clones are kept and a portion is missing. Seen here are fewer than 300,000 clones, roughly 84% observed once, and the top ten hold around 2.9%. Sequenced sample: peripheral blood. Receptors were obtained from a woman under 30 with acute or convalescent COVID-19.

The chain is built from TRBV27 and TRBJ2-4; no definite D call. Germline V gene sequence: CDR1 MNHEY, CDR2 SMNVEV (reference sequence). The germline V and J ends were trimmed by 3 bases and 0 bases, with 12 bases remaining between them. The CDR3 length is 16 residues. CDR3 sequence reads: CASSFPPPLAKNIQYF. CDR3 DNA sequence: TGTGCCAGCAGTTTCCCCCCCCCTCTAGCCAAAAACATTCAGTACTTC.

The gene calls are TRBV19 and TRBJ1-4, with D uncertain. Trimming took 3 bases from V and 6 from J, leaving 5 bases between them. The germline V gene encodes CDR1 LNHDA and CDR2 SQIVND (reference sequence). The CDR3 consists of 12 residues. The CDR3 spells CASSIDYEKLFF. The CDR3 DNA reads as TGTGCCAGTAGTATTGACTATGAAAAACTGTTTTTT.

The chain combines TRBV6-4 with TRBJ2-1, with TRBD2 matching over 10 bases. CDR1 is MRHNA, CDR2 SNTAGT, per germline. The CDR3 runs 16 residues. V was pared by 2 bases and J by 3 bases, with 4 bases of the junction left unmatched. Here the CDR3 DNA reads TGTGCCAGCAGTGACCGAACTAGCGGGGACTACAATGAGCAGTTCTTC. Translating it yields CASSDRTSGDYNEQFF.

The rearrangement uses TRBV21-1 and TRBJ2-7; TRBD2 reflects the table's D call only, with no check against the DNA. TRBV21-1 is a pseudogene segment. The CDR3 is 16 residues long. The CDR3 loop is CASSKGLAESSYEQYF. CDR3 coding DNA: TGTGCCAGCAGCAAAGGACTAGCGGAAAGCTCCTACGAGCAGTACTTC.

Ten or more counts support this clone. V is TRBV19 and J is TRBJ1-2, with TRBD1 as a possible D gene (5 bases). The CDR3 runs 14 residues. Germline values: CDR1 LNHDA, CDR2 SQIVND (reference sequence). Trimming removed 3 bases from V and 3 bases from J, with 11 bases in between. CDR3 sequence: CASSMQGSDYGYTF. The CDR3 nucleotides read TGTGCCAGTAGTATGCAGGGCTCAGACTATGGCTACACCTTC.

The chain joins TRBV9 to TRBJ2-3; TRBD2 agrees at 10 bases. Germline lookup yields CDR1 SGDLS and CDR2 YYNGEE. V was pared by 4 bases and J by 2 bases, with 10 bases of the junction left unmatched. This CDR3 region has 17 residues. The CDR3 loop reads CASSPRWTSGITDTQYF. In nucleotides, the CDR3 is TGTGCCAGCAGCCCCCGGTGGACTAGCGGAATCACAGATACGCAGTATTTT.

The V gene is TRBV19, the J gene TRBJ1-2, with TRBD1 matching 10 bases. V dropped 7 bases and J dropped 7; count of bases not matched to a gene: 18. Germline CDR1 reads LNHDA; CDR2 reads SQIVND (reference sequence). The CDR3 is 17 amino acids. CDR3 bases: TGTGCCAGTAATGAAGGACAGGGGGTATGGGTGTCCGGTGGCTACACCTTC. It yields the protein CASNEGQGVWVSGGYTF.

The sample holds one count of this clone. CDR3 DNA sequence: TGCGCCAGCAGCCCGGGACAGGAGAATTCACCCCTCCACTTT. The encoded protein is CASSPGQENSPLHF. This chain links TRBV5-1 with TRBJ1-6, with 8 bases lining up with TRBD1. The CDR3 is 14 residues long. V was pared by 4 bases and J by 7 bases, with 4 bases of the junction left unmatched. CDR1 is SGHRS, CDR2 YFSETQ, per germline.

The chain uses TRBV5-1 and TRBJ1-2; the match to TRBD1 covers 8 bases. CDR1 and CDR2 from the germline V gene are SGHRS and YFSETQ. The CDR3 runs 14 residues. V shed 0 bases, J shed 4 bases, and the junction held 2 bases outside the gene matches. For the CDR3, the DNA is TGCGCCAGCAGCTTGGACAGGGGGGGCTATGGCTACACCTTC. Translating it yields CASSLDRGGYGYTF.

The J gene is TRBJ2-7, the V gene TRBV7-6; D unclear. Germline V lookup: CDR1 SGHVS, CDR2 FNYEAQ. V was trimmed by 5 bases and J by 4 bases, leaving 9 bases between them. The CDR3 consists of 12 residues. As DNA, the CDR3 is TGTGCCAGCAGCGCTCTGACATACGAGCAGTACTTC. It yields the protein CASSALTYEQYF.

The rearrangement joins TRBV6-4 to TRBJ2-1; D is undetermined. The CDR3 runs 12 residues. Germline assignment: CDR1 MRHNA and CDR2 SNTAGT. Trimming stripped 2 bases from V and 12 bases from J, with 11 bases between. The CDR3 DNA is TGTGCCAGCAGTGACGGAGAAACTACGCAGTTCTTC. Translation: CASSDGETTQFF.

The chain is built from TRBV5-1 and TRBJ2-1; D may be TRBD2 (7 bases). CDR3 length: 15 amino acids. V lost 2 bases to trimming and J lost 6 bases, with 15 bases between them. Germline loops: CDR1 SGHRS, CDR2 YFSETQ. The CDR3 sequence is CASSLLGGVSNEQFF. The CDR3 coding sequence is TGCGCCAGCAGCTTATTAGGGGGGGTGTCCAATGAGCAGTTCTTC.

The genes are TRBV7-2 and TRBJ2-7; D not certain. The germline V and J ends were trimmed by 1 base and 3 bases, with 16 bases remaining between them. This CDR3 comprises 16 residues. The germline gives CDR1 SGHTA, CDR2 FQGNSA. The CDR3 sequence is CASSLEVPPVVYEQYF. The CDR3 DNA reads as TGTGCCAGCAGCTTAGAAGTTCCCCCAGTTGTCTACGAGCAGTACTTC.